These T cell receptor beta chains were read from a single sample in a study of T cells after yellow fever vaccination. TCRdb fed the 5' RACE reads into MiXCR, producing one record per CDR3 protein. Among roughly 250,000 distinct CDR3 sequences listed, 13% were seen once. The material sequenced was CD4+ T cells sorted from PBMCs, taken 45 days after the yellow fever booster vaccination. These receptor sequences come from a man aged 30 to 45 who received the YFV17D yellow fever vaccine. Each CDR3 is given with its conserved first and last residue. The D gene is left open where the match is weak. Size values are once, few and many counts, or a class for expanded clones, and some rows have none.

d_gene,abundance,j_gene,v_gene,CDR3nt,CDR3aa
.,once,TRBJ2-5,TRBV7-8,TGTGCCAGCACACCCCCTACTAGCACGAGGGAGACCCAGTACTTC,CASTPPTSTRETQYF
.,few,TRBJ2-7,TRBV19,TGTGCCAGTAGTACGGACAACTACGAGCAGTACTTC,CASSTDNYEQYF
TRBD1,few,TRBJ2-2,TRBV11-3,TGTGCCAGCAGCTCGAGACAGGGGTGGACCGGGGAGCTGTTTTTT,CASSSRQGWTGELFF
TRBD2,.,TRBJ2-1,TRBV12-3/TRBV12-4,TGTGCCAGCAGTCCCCACTCCGGGACTAGCGGGGACAATGAGCAGTTCTTC,CASSPHSGTSGDNEQFF
.,few,TRBJ2-5,TRBV7-2,TGTGCCAGCAGCTTGGATCCGGCACGAGAGACCCAGTACTTC,CASSLDPARETQYF
.,.,TRBJ2-7,TRBV12-3/TRBV12-4,TGTGCCAGCAGTGCATCGGACGGCTCCTACGAGCAGTACTTC,CASSASDGSYEQYF
TRBD2,.,TRBJ2-3,TRBV30,TGTGCCTGGAGTACTCGACTAGCGGCTCGAGATACGCAGTATTTT,CAWSTRLAARDTQYF
.,few,TRBJ2-7,TRBV7-6,TGTGCCAGCAGCTTAGCGTCCCAGGGAACCTACGAGCAGTACTTC,CASSLASQGTYEQYF
.,.,TRBJ2-3,TRBV12-3/TRBV12-4,TGTGCCAGCACACCAGGGCCCAGAGATACGCAGTATTTT,CASTPGPRDTQYF
.,.,TRBJ2-2,TRBV29-1,TGCAGCGTCCGGGACAACACCGCCTTTAAGCTGTTTTTT,CSVRDNTAFKLFF
TRBD2,few,TRBJ2-1,TRBV7-2,TGTGCCAGCAGCACAACTAGCGGGAGGGCCAACAATGAGCAGTTCTTC,CASSTTSGRANNEQFF
TRBD1,few,TRBJ2-1,TRBV9,TGTGCCAGCAGCGTGGACAGGCAAGATCCGGAGTTCTTC,CASSVDRQDPEFF
TRBD2,.,TRBJ2-1,TRBV5-1,TGCGCCAGCAGCCGGACTAGCGGGAGGGAGGGGACGGATGAGCAGTTCTTC,CASSRTSGREGTDEQFF
TRBD2,few,TRBJ2-1,TRBV11-2,TGTGCCAGCAGCGTCTCCTTCGGGCTACTAGCGCTGCGCTACAATGAGCAGTTCTTC,CASSVSFGLLALRYNEQFF
TRBD2,few,TRBJ2-3,TRBV10-3,TGTGCCATCAGTGCTCGAGCGGGAAACACAGATACGCAGTATTTT,CAISARAGNTDTQYF
.,few,TRBJ2-7,TRBV5-6,TGTGCCAGCAGCTTCCCGGGACGCATTACCTACGAGCAGTACTTC,CASSFPGRITYEQYF
.,few,TRBJ2-7,TRBV20-1,TGCAGTGCTGGCCAGTCCACTTACGAGCAGTACTTC,CSAGQSTYEQYF
.,few,TRBJ2-7,TRBV6-1,TGTGCCAGCAGTGAAGCGTGGGGGTTTCGCGAGCAGTACTTC,CASSEAWGFREQYF
.,.,TRBJ2-1,TRBV5-1,TGCGCCAGCTTCCAAGGGGATCCCTACAATGAGCAGTTCTTC,CASFQGDPYNEQFF
.,few,TRBJ2-5,TRBV20-1,TGCAGTGCTTCCCCCGGGACACGGGAGACCCAGTACTTC,CSASPGTRETQYF
.,few,TRBJ2-1,TRBV12-3/TRBV12-4,TGTGCCAGCACCACACCTATTACTGGCGAGCAGTTCTTC,CASTTPITGEQFF
.,.,TRBJ2-2,TRBV28,TGTGCCGCCGAGGTCACGAACACCGGGGAGCTGTTTTTT,CAAEVTNTGELFF
TRBD2,few,TRBJ2-1,TRBV20-1,TGCAGTGCTGTGGGACTAGCGCAGTTCTTC,CSAVGLAQFF
.,few,TRBJ1-4,TRBV25-1,TGTGCCAGCAGTGAAAGGGGGGCTGGGGATGAAAAACTGTTTTTT,CASSERGAGDEKLFF
TRBD1,few,TRBJ1-2,TRBV5-1,TGCGCCAGCAGCTTGTCAGGGGGTGGATATGGCTACACCTTC,CASSLSGGGYGYTF
TRBD2,few,TRBJ2-2,TRBV5-1,TGCGCCAGCAGCGTTAGCGGGACGGACACCGGGGAGCTGTTTTTT,CASSVSGTDTGELFF
.,few,TRBJ2-4,TRBV3-1,TGTGCCAGCCGGGGCCTAGCCAAAAACATTCAGTACTTC,CASRGLAKNIQYF
TRBD2,.,TRBJ2-3,TRBV10-2,TGCGCCAGCAAAGGGACTAGCGGGATAGGGGGCACAGATACGCAGTATTTT,CASKGTSGIGGTDTQYF
TRBD2,.,TRBJ2-2,TRBV6-5,TGTGCCAGCAGTTCGCCCGGACTAGTCGTCGGGGAGCTGTTTTTT,CASSSPGLVVGELFF
TRBD2,few,TRBJ2-6,TRBV6-5,TGTGCCAGCAGTTTCGCCACCGGGACTAGCGGGTCTGGGGCCAACGTCCTGACTTTC,CASSFATGTSGSGANVLTF
TRBD2,few,TRBJ2-3,TRBV11-2,TGTGCCAGCAGCTTAGTACGACTAGCGGGGGGAAGCACAGATACGCAGTATTTT,CASSLVRLAGGSTDTQYF
TRBD1,few,TRBJ1-6,TRBV28,TGTGCCAGCAGTCCCCCGGGACAGGGGAAAAATTCACCCCTCCACTTT,CASSPPGQGKNSPLHF
TRBD1,few,TRBJ1-1,TRBV7-8,TGTGCCAGCAGCCGGGACAGAACAAAGAACACTGAAGCTTTCTTT,CASSRDRTKNTEAFF
.,few,TRBJ2-1,TRBV12-3/TRBV12-4,TGTGCCAGCAGTACCCCCGGGGGCAATGAGCAGTTCTTC,CASSTPGGNEQFF
.,few,TRBJ2-5,TRBV5-1,TGCGCCAGCAGCTCACGACAGGCCGAAGAGACCCAGTACTTC,CASSSRQAEETQYF
TRBD2,.,TRBJ2-5,TRBV28,TGTGCCAGCAGTTTAGCGGGAGCAGGCCAAGAGACCCAGTACTTC,CASSLAGAGQETQYF
TRBD2,.,TRBJ2-1,TRBV5-1,TGCGCCAGCAGACCTCCGACTAGCCGAAACTCCTACAATGAGCAGTTCTTC,CASRPPTSRNSYNEQFF
.,few,TRBJ2-5,TRBV7-9,TGTGCCAGCACCCCCTTAGTCAGGGGAGGAGAGACCCAGTACTTC,CASTPLVRGGETQYF
.,.,TRBJ2-5,TRBV9,TGTGCCAGCAGCGGGGACGGCAAAGAGACCCAGTACTTC,CASSGDGKETQYF
TRBD2,few,TRBJ2-1,TRBV4-2,TGTGCCAGCAGCCAAGACAGCGGGAGCCCCTATGAGCAGTTCTTC,CASSQDSGSPYEQFF
TRBD2,.,TRBJ2-7,TRBV18,TGTGCCAGCTCACCTCTCAGGGCGGGAGGAACCTCCTACGAGCAGTACTTC,CASSPLRAGGTSYEQYF
.,few,TRBJ2-6,TRBV29-1,TGCAGCGCTAGCTCTGGGGCCAACGTCCTGACTTTC,CSASSGANVLTF
TRBD1,few,TRBJ1-1,TRBV5-4,TGTGCCAGCAGCTCACCCTACGGGACAGGGGATTTCGCGAGCACTGAAGCTTTCTTT,CASSSPYGTGDFASTEAFF
.,once,TRBJ2-1,TRBV7-2,TGTGCCAGCAGCTTAGATGGGGACGCCTACAATGAGCAGTTCTTC,CASSLDGDAYNEQFF
.,.,TRBJ2-3,TRBV7-2,TGTGCCAGCATCCGAGCTCCCGGAGTTCGGGGCGGCGGGCAGTATTTT,CASIRAPGVRGGGQYF
.,many,TRBJ2-7,TRBV18,TGTGCCAGCTCCCCCGCGTTCTACGAGCAGTACTTC,CASSPAFYEQYF
.,few,TRBJ2-5,TRBV5-1,TGCGCCAGCAGCGGGCCGGGACGCCGGCAAGAGACCCAGTACTTC,CASSGPGRRQETQYF
TRBD1,few,TRBJ1-5,TRBV7-2,TGTGCCAGCAGCCAGGACAGGGTTGGTCAGCCCCAGCATTTT,CASSQDRVGQPQHF
.,few,TRBJ2-7,TRBV27,TGTGCCAGCTCCCGGGCCCTAGGGGTCTACGAGCAGTACTTC,CASSRALGVYEQYF
.,few,TRBJ1-2,TRBV27,TGTGCCAGCAGTGCACTCCCGGGGGGCGGCTATGGCTACACCTTC,CASSALPGGGYGYTF
.,few,TRBJ2-3,TRBV20-1,TGCAGTGCTGGTTCAGGGACTCTTGGCTCTGGTACGCAGTATTTT,CSAGSGTLGSGTQYF
.,few,TRBJ1-1,TRBV21-1,TGTGCCAGCAACAAGGGACAGTTGAACACTGAAGCTTTCTTT,CASNKGQLNTEAFF